This TCR beta chain stems from a study of early T cells in non-severe SARS-CoV-2 infection. Study-level background: It was bulk RNA from unsorted whole blood that was sequenced, and the chains were unpaired.

Unique molecular identifiers (one per individual cDNA molecule) were attached. TCRdb re-analysed the 5' RACE reads in MiXCR, keeping a single row per CDR3 protein. This sample has around 60,000 distinct CDR3 sequences; 20% occur once, and the top ten carry about 15%. Overall study results and limits: Anti-spike CD8 responses were favored by VDJdb matching, which missed private and CD4 specificities.

CDR3 length: 15 residues. The V end lost 1 base, the J end lost 2 bases, and 12 bases lay between the germline ends. As regards this clonotype: Its specificity is unknown.

The clonotype originates from an adult who was a healthcare worker with PCR-confirmed SARS-CoV-2 infection or an uninfected control (not recorded which). The sample was whole blood, taken at baseline. This chain links TRBV12-3 or TRBV12-4 with TRBJ2-7; tentative D call: TRBD1 (6 bases). CDR3 nucleotides: TGTGCCAGCAGTTTAGTGGGGGCTTACCCCTACGAGCAGTACTTC. This encodes CASSLVGAYPYEQYF.